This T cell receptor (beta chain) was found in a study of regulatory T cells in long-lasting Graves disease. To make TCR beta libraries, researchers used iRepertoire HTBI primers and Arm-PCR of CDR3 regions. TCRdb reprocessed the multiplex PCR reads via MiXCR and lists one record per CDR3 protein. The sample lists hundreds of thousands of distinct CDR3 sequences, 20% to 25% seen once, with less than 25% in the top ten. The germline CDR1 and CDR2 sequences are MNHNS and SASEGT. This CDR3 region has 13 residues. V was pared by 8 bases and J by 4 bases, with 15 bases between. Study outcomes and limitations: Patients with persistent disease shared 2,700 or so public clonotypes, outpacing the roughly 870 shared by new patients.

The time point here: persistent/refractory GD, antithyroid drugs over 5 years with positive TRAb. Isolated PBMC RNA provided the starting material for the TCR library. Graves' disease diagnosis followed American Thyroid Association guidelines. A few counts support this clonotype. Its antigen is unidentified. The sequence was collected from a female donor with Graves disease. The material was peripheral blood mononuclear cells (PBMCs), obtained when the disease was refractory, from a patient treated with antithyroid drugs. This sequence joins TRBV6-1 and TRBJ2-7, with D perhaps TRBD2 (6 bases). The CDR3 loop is CASAAELAYEQYF. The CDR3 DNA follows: TGTGCCAGCGCCGCGGAACTAGCTTACGAGCAGTACTTC.